These 10 T cell receptor beta chains originate from one sample sequenced in a study of T cell responses to AZD1222 COVID-19 vaccine. Only in-frame clones appear in the TCRdb table, and some are missing; sequencing was by immunoSEQ multiplex PCR. Of around 160,000 clones in the sample, around 89% are singletons; the top ten hold around 15%. This specimen was peripheral blood, taken on day 0 of AZD1222 vaccination. The source of these receptors is an adult in good health.

This chain uses TRBV5-1 with TRBJ1-4; the D gene is possibly TRBD1 (6 bases). The CDR3 loop spans 18 amino acids. V gave up 1 base and J gave up 8 bases, with 24 bases separating them. Germline CDR1 SGHRS, CDR2 YFSETQ. CDR3 sequence reads: CASSLSDRGGPGDEKLFF. As DNA, the CDR3 is TGCGCCAGCAGCTTGTCGGATCGGGGGGGACCAGGGGACGAAAAACTGTTTTTT.

V is TRBV9 and J is TRBJ1-2, with D perhaps matching TRBD1 (6 bases). Trimming removed 2 bases from V and 8 bases from J, with 16 bases in between. The germline gives CDR1 SGDLS, CDR2 YYNGEE. This CDR3 is 14 amino acids long. This CDR3 is CASSVTPSGGGYTF. For the CDR3, the DNA is TGTGCCAGCAGCGTGACCCCCTCGGGGGGCGGCTACACCTTC.

This rearrangement joins TRBV15 to TRBJ2-1; D is possibly TRBD1 or TRBD2 (5 bases each). This CDR3 has 15 amino acids. V lost 7 bases and J 0 bases, leaving 13 bases between the germline ends. Germline-derived CDR1 and CDR2 are LNHNV and YYDKDF (reference sequence). DNA of the CDR3: TGTGCCACCACCTCCGGGACGAGCTCCTACAATGAGCAGTTCTTC. Encoded protein: CATTSGTSSYNEQFF.

V and J are TRBV5-8 and TRBJ1-6, with D perhaps matching TRBD1 (5 bases). The CDR3 runs to 13 residues. CDR1 is SGHTS, CDR2 YDEGEE, per germline. V shed 3 bases and J shed 14 bases, with 15 bases lying between them. The CDR3 region is CASSSGPPRTLHF. For the CDR3, the DNA is TGTGCCAGCAGCTCGGGGCCTCCCAGGACCCTCCACTTT.

This rearrangement joins TRBV5-1 to TRBJ1-2; D is possibly TRBD1 (5 bases). The CDR3 contains 13 residues. Trimming shortened V by 10 bases and J by 5 bases, and 18 bases separated the two germline ends. Germline assignment: CDR1 SGHRS and CDR2 YFSETQ. The CDR3 coding sequence is TGCGCCTCGACCCAGGGAGGAGGGTATGGCTACACCTTC. The encoded protein is CASTQGGGYGYTF.

The chain links TRBV3-1 (or the pseudogene TRBV3-2) to TRBJ2-2, with D possibly TRBD2 on 6 matching bases. Germline V gives CDR1 LGHDT, CDR2 YNNKEL (reference sequence). The CDR3 runs 13 residues. V was cut by 8 bases and J by 4 bases, with 11 bases left in between. CDR3 residues: CASRGGATGELFF. The CDR3 region has the DNA TGTGCCAGCCGGGGCGGGGCCACCGGGGAGCTGTTTTTT.

The chain recombines TRBV2 with TRBJ1-1; no clear D gene. The CDR3 has 13 amino acids. Germline CDR1 SNHLY, CDR2 FYNNEI. V lost 7 bases and J lost 1, with 10 bases in between. As DNA, the CDR3 is TGTGCCAGCACGAAGGATTCGAACACTGAAGCTTTCTTT. Protein: CASTKDSNTEAFF. The full variable domain, with the rest looked up from reference TRBV2 and TRBJ1-1, is EPEVTQTPSHQVTQMGQEVILRCVPISNHLYFYWYRQILGQKVEFLVSFYNNEISEKSEIFDDQFSVERPDGSNFTLKIRSTKLEDSAMYFCASTKDSNTEAFFGQGTRLTVV.

The rearrangement uses TRBV2 and TRBJ1-4; D gene uncertain. The germline V and J ends were trimmed by 7 bases and 10 bases, with 16 bases remaining between them. Germline-derived CDR1 and CDR2 are SNHLY and FYNNEI. The CDR3 loop spans 13 amino acids. Here the CDR3 DNA reads TGTGCCAGCATCACGGGTCCGTCGGGAAAACTGTTTTTT. It specifies CASITGPSGKLFF. The whole variable domain, remainder taken from reference TRBV2 and TRBJ1-4, is EPEVTQTPSHQVTQMGQEVILRCVPISNHLYFYWYRQILGQKVEFLVSFYNNEISEKSEIFDDQFSVERPDGSNFTLKIRSTKLEDSAMYFCASITGPSGKLFFGSGTQLSVL.

This sequence joins TRBV4-1 and TRBJ2-5; the match to TRBD2 covers 8 bases. Trimming removed 0 bases from V and 5 bases from J; junction bases left unmatched: 14. The CDR3 spans 18 residues. Germline V gives CDR1 MGHRA, CDR2 YSYEKL. CDR3 sequence: CASSQEAPLAGILETQYF. CDR3 bases: TGCGCCAGCAGCCAAGAGGCTCCCCTAGCGGGTATATTGGAGACCCAGTACTTC.

This sequence joins TRBV3-1 (or the pseudogene TRBV3-2) and TRBJ2-5; 7 bases align to TRBD2. The CDR3 loop spans 16 amino acids. J gave up 3 bases and V 0 bases, and 7 bases lay outside the gene matches. Germline V gene data show CDR1 as LGHDT and CDR2 as YNNKEL (reference sequence). The CDR3 coding sequence is TGTGCCAGCAGCCAAGAGATACCTAGCGGAAAAGAGACCCAGTACTTC. Its translation is CASSQEIPSGKETQYF.